The clone carrying this T cell receptor beta chain was recorded once. This specimen comes from a study of blood T cell repertoires in COVID-19. The wider study: Whether acute or convalescent, the COVID-19 samples came from the United States, Italy and Spain. From T cells, B-cell-depleted T cells, or PBMCs came the material, which was cDNA or gDNA.

Authors' data handling: Amplification of reference gene primers was used by the study to estimate nucleated cell counts. The table came from immunoSEQ multiplex PCR; TCRdb's copy has only in-frame clones and leaves some out. D and trimming come from the DNA, and the V and J calls and clone size come from that table. This table holds 110,000 to 150,000 clones, 80% to 90% found once. The V segment lost 5 bases and the J segment 1 base; nucleotides outside the gene matches: 5. From germline, CDR1 is MNHEY and CDR2 SMNVEV (reference sequence). The CDR3 loop spans 14 amino acids. V usage is TRBV27 and J usage is TRBJ2-7; 7 positions match TRBD1. Source material: peripheral blood. This receptor was taken from a woman aged 55-70 years with active COVID-19. The CDR3 protein is CASSIGDSSYEQYF. The CDR3 DNA reads as TGTGCCAGCAGTATAGGGGACAGTTCCTACGAGCAGTACTTC.